A single TCR beta chain is shown here with its context. Its target is unknown. Together with a sample-barcoded 5' primer, a J-beta primer mix was included in a second PCR lasting about 7 to 12 cycles. MiXCR, applied by TCRdb to the 5' RACE reads, yields one record per CDR3 protein. The sample includes about 1.5 million distinct CDR3 sequences, approximately 38% of them seen just once. From germline, CDR1 is WNHNN and CDR2 SYGVQD (reference sequence). The V segment lost 3 bases and the J segment 1 base; nucleotides outside the gene matches: 4. This CDR3 is 16 amino acids long. The data derive from a study of blood T cells in healthy people across ages. Study summary: The template switching approach captured approximately one barcoded beta molecule for every two T cells.

Each sample used at least 7 million PBMCs. Findings and limits, study-wide: Possibly, changes in expanded clonotypes were confounded because donor CMV status was unknown. Researchers deemed the diversity estimates from one million T cells underestimates.

This clonotype was sampled from a woman aged 18 to 35 in good health. The sequencing input was blood. The rearrangement joins TRBV10-1 to TRBJ2-3; TRBD1 aligns across 10 bases. The CDR3: CASSETGTGGTDTQYF. CDR3 DNA: TGCGCCAGCAGTGAAACCGGGACAGGGGGCACAGATACGCAGTATTTT.